The 27 T cell receptor beta chains presented below share a single source sample, sequenced in a study of identical twins. TCRdb redid the calling of the 5' RACE reads with MiXCR, one entry per CDR3 protein. This sample has approximately 890,000 distinct CDR3 sequences, with roughly 12% found just once. Another study also made use of these data, one on yellow fever vaccine responses in identical twins.

The sample consisted of PBMCs. Every receptor here comes from a woman aged 18-29 years in good health.

This clonotype was observed at least ten times. The rearrangement uses TRBV12-3 or TRBV12-4 and TRBJ2-5; D perhaps matches TRBD2 (5 bases). V lost 7 bases to trimming and J lost 4 bases, with 13 bases between them. The CDR3 totals 13 residues. DNA of the CDR3: TGTGCCAGCACCCTGAGGGTGGGAGAGACCCAGTACTTC. Its protein is CASTLRVGETQYF.

This clonotype was counted a few times. This chain connects TRBV28 to TRBJ2-7, with TRBD1 identical over 9 bases. This CDR3 is built from 16 residues. CDR1 is MDHEN and CDR2 is SYDVKM in the germline V gene. V shed 4 bases and J 7 bases; nucleotides not matched to a gene: 14. CDR3 nucleotides: TGTGCCAGCAGTTCCTCAGGGACAGGGAGGGTTCGGGAGCAGTACTTC. Translating it yields CASSSSGTGRVREQYF.

CDR3 sequence: CASRKRTSPYNEQFF. CDR3 coding DNA: TGTGCCAGCAGAAAAAGGACTTCTCCCTACAATGAGCAGTTCTTC. V is TRBV12-3 or TRBV12-4 and J is TRBJ2-1; D possibly corresponds to TRBD2 (5 bases). There are 15 residues in the CDR3. Trimming took 6 bases from V and 2 from J, leaving 14 bases between them.

This clonotype was seen at least ten times. The chain combines TRBV20-1 with TRBJ2-3, with a tentative D call TRBD2 (5 bases). Trimming shortened V by 4 bases and J by 0 bases, and 8 bases separated the two germline ends. Looked up from germline, CDR1 is DFQATT and CDR2 is SNEGSKA (reference sequence). CDR3 length: 13 residues. The CDR3 bases are TGCAGTGCTATCGGGATGAGCACAGATACGCAGTATTTT. It is translated as CSAIGMSTDTQYF.

V gene TRBV9 combines with J gene TRBJ2-1; 12 bases agree with TRBD1. Germline V lookup: CDR1 SGDLS, CDR2 YYNGEE. The CDR3 extends over 13 amino acids. CDR3 sequence: CAAGQGAQNEQFF. CDR3 nucleotides: TGTGCTGCGGGACAGGGGGCGCAGAATGAGCAGTTCTTC.

The chain carries TRBV28 and TRBJ2-5, with 9 nucleotides matching TRBD1. CDR3 size: 15 residues. CDR1 is MDHEN, CDR2 SYDVKM, per germline. Unmatched junction bases numbered 9, after V lost 5 bases and J lost 5 bases. In nucleotides, the CDR3 is TGTGCCAGCAGTGGACGGGACAGGGTTAGGGAGACCCAGTACTTC. It encodes CASSGRDRVRETQYF.

This clonotype was found many times. The V gene is TRBV2, the J gene TRBJ1-1; 7 bases agree with TRBD1. The CDR3 is made up of 13 amino acids. CDR1 is SNHLY, CDR2 FYNNEI, per germline. V trimming: 4 bases; J trimming: 1 base; junction bases outside the gene matches: 0. CDR3 loop: CASSGQGNTEAFF. The CDR3 DNA is TGTGCCAGCAGTGGACAGGGGAACACTGAAGCTTTCTTT.

The rearrangement links TRBV27 to TRBJ1-1; D uncertain. The CDR3 totals 15 residues. Germline CDR1 reads MNHEY; CDR2 reads SMNVEV (reference sequence). The ends were cut back, 5 bases at V and 0 bases at J, with 13 bases in the middle. CDR3 sequence (DNA): TGTGCCAGCAGTGCCCATAGCTTGGTGAACACTGAAGCTTTCTTT. This codes for CASSAHSLVNTEAFF.

This clonotype has ten or more counts. This sequence joins TRBV27 and TRBJ2-7, with D possibly matching TRBD1 (5 bases). The CDR3 runs to 13 residues. V was pared by 2 bases and J by 5 bases, with 10 bases between. Germline CDR1 is MNHEY and CDR2 is SMNVEV (reference sequence). This chain's CDR3 is CASSLVQGDEQYF. The CDR3, as DNA: TGTGCCAGCAGTTTAGTTCAGGGCGACGAGCAGTACTTC.

This clonotype has only a few counts. The CDR3 bases are TGCGCCAGTGGACAGGGAAGCTCCTACGAGCAGTACTTC. Translating gives CASGQGSSYEQYF. V usage is TRBV5-1 and J usage is TRBJ2-7; 8 bases agree with TRBD1. The CDR3 runs to 13 residues. The ends lost 8 bases at V and 0 bases at J; junction bases unmatched: 4. Germline loops: CDR1 SGHRS, CDR2 YFSETQ.

This clonotype occurred a few times. V gene TRBV2 combines with J gene TRBJ1-5, with D possibly TRBD1 on 5 matching bases. The CDR3 is made up of 17 amino acids. Trimming pared 4 bases from V and 2 bases from J, leaving 18 bases between. CDR1 is SNHLY and CDR2 is FYNNEI in the germline V gene. CDR3 amino acids: CASSGGGGGWGNQPQHF. The DNA of the CDR3 is TGTGCCAGCAGTGGGGGTGGCGGGGGATGGGGCAATCAGCCCCAGCATTTT.

The chain links TRBV6-5 to TRBJ2-1; 8 nucleotides agree with TRBD2. Germline CDR1 is MNHEY and CDR2 is SVGAGI. The junction had 4 bases not matched to a gene; V was cut back by 2 bases and J by 1 base. The CDR3 is 16 residues long. For the CDR3, the DNA is TGTGCCAGCAGTTACCGCAGCGGGAGATCCTACAATGAGCAGTTCTTC. Translating gives CASSYRSGRSYNEQFF.

This clonotype was counted between two and nine times. The V call is TRBV5-1, the J call TRBJ2-3; 8 nucleotides line up with TRBD2. V lost 2 bases to trimming and J lost 6 bases; unmatched junction nucleotides: 8. The CDR3 is 15 amino acids. Germline values: CDR1 SGHRS, CDR2 YFSETQ. CDR3 loop: CASSFYGGARDTQYF. CDR3 coding DNA: TGCGCCAGCAGCTTTTACGGGGGGGCCAGGGATACGCAGTATTTT.

This clonotype was recorded a few times. The DNA for the CDR3 is TGCAGTGCTAGAGATCCGAGGGGGGCTGGCACAGATACGCAGTATTTT. Amino acids: CSARDPRGAGTDTQYF. The chain carries TRBV20-1 and TRBJ2-3, with D perhaps matching TRBD1 or TRBD2 (6 bases each). CDR3 length: 16 residues. Trimming took off 0 bases at V and 1 base at J, with 14 bases between the two ends. CDR1 is DFQATT and CDR2 is SNEGSKA in the germline V gene (reference sequence).

This CDR3 reads CASRTPTRSLAGASNEQFF. The CDR3 DNA reads TGTGCCAGCAGGACACCTACGCGTTCTCTGGCGGGAGCCTCCAATGAGCAGTTCTTC. The chain recombines TRBV12-3 or TRBV12-4 with TRBJ2-1, with TRBD2 matching over 7 bases. The CDR3 contains 19 residues. The V gene end was trimmed by 6 bases and the J gene end by 6 bases; junction bases not matched to a gene: 23.

CDR3 region: CASSPGGFPAGELFF. As DNA, the CDR3 is TGTGCCAGCAGCCCCGGGGGGTTTCCCGCCGGGGAGCTGTTTTTT. V gene TRBV3-1 combines with J gene TRBJ2-2; 7 nucleotides align to TRBD2. The CDR3 contains 15 residues. Germline assignment: CDR1 LGHDT and CDR2 YNNKEL (reference sequence). V was clipped by 4 bases and J by 6 bases; unmatched bases: 8. Complete variable domain (other parts from reference TRBV3-1 and TRBJ2-2): DTAVSQTPKYLVTQMGNDKSIKCEQNLGHDTMYWYKQDSKKFLKIMFSYNNKELIINETVPNRFSPKSPDKAHLNLHINSLELGDSAVYFCASSPGGFPAGELFFGEGSRLTVL.

V gene TRBV2 combines with J gene TRBJ2-3; 7 positions match TRBD2. V dropped 4 bases and J dropped 2; count of bases not matched to a gene: 9. CDR1 SNHLY and CDR2 FYNNEI come from the germline V gene. The CDR3 loop spans 16 amino acids. Here the CDR3 DNA reads TGTGCCAGCAGTGGTTTAAGAGCGGGGACCACAGATACGCAGTATTTT. Protein: CASSGLRAGTTDTQYF.

J is TRBJ1-5 and V is TRBV10-3; D is undetermined. The CDR3 contains 13 residues. From germline, CDR1 is ENHRY and CDR2 SYGVKD. The V end was cut by 4 bases, the J end by 4 bases, with 8 bases between. The DNA for the CDR3 is TGTGCCATCAGTGGGACCGATAATCAGCCCCAGCATTTT. Translating gives CAISGTDNQPQHF.

The rearrangement joins TRBV6-1 to TRBJ1-1; TRBD1 agrees at 9 bases. After removal of 4 bases from V and 5 bases from J, the junction contained 11 bases not matched to a gene. CDR1 MNHNS and CDR2 SASEGT come from the germline V gene. The length of the CDR3 is 16 residues. CDR3 in DNA: TGTGCCAGCAGTGCCCTAGGGGACAGGGTGGGGACTGAAGCTTTCTTT. Translating it yields CASSALGDRVGTEAFF.

V usage is TRBV7-2 and J usage is TRBJ1-2, with D possibly being TRBD1 (5 bases). V lost 1 base and J 6 bases, leaving 15 bases between the germline ends. The CDR3 extends over 15 amino acids. The germline gives CDR1 SGHTA, CDR2 FQGNSA. The CDR3 DNA reads as TGTGCCAGCAGCTTAGGTTTCGCAGGGATTGATGGCTACACCTTC. This translates into CASSLGFAGIDGYTF.

V is TRBV7-8 and J is TRBJ2-1; TRBD2 matches 9 bases. CDR3 length: 15 residues. Germline V gene lookup returns CDR1 SGHVS and CDR2 FQNEAQ. V was clipped by 1 base and J by 7 bases; unmatched bases: 5. The DNA for the CDR3 is TGTGCCAGCAGCTTAGAGGGGACTAGCCTTAATGAGCAGTTCTTC. Amino acids: CASSLEGTSLNEQFF.

This clonotype showed up many times. CDR3 region: CASSYVTGFTEAFF. Written as DNA, the CDR3 is TGTGCCAGCAGTTACGTCACAGGGTTCACTGAAGCTTTCTTT. This sequence joins TRBV12-3 or TRBV12-4 and TRBJ1-1; weak D call: TRBD1 (6 bases). The CDR3 runs 14 residues. Deletions cut 4 bases from V and 4 bases from J, with 13 bases between.

V usage is TRBV5-1 and J usage is TRBJ2-3; the D gene could be TRBD1 or TRBD2 (5 bases each). Trimming took 1 base from V and 2 from J, leaving 11 bases between them. CDR3 length: 15 amino acids. Germline V gene sequence: CDR1 SGHRS, CDR2 YFSETQ. As DNA, the CDR3 is TGCGCCAGCAGCTTGACGGGGCAATTCACAGATACGCAGTATTTT. Translating gives CASSLTGQFTDTQYF.

This clonotype has just a few counts. This sequence joins TRBV2 and TRBJ2-7; a weak D match, TRBD1 (6 bases). V was clipped by 3 bases and J by 2 bases, with 14 bases between them. The CDR3 loop spans 15 amino acids. Germline V gene data show CDR1 as SNHLY and CDR2 as FYNNEI. The CDR3 is CASSELGAGAYEQYV. The CDR3 region has the DNA TGTGCCAGCAGTGAGCTGGGGGCAGGGGCCTACGAGCAGTACGTC.

The V gene is TRBV18, the J gene TRBJ2-7, with TRBD2 matching over 7 bases. The junction had 10 bases not matched to a gene; V was cut back by 6 bases and J by 2 bases. This CDR3 has 15 amino acids. Germline-derived CDR1 and CDR2 are KGHSH and LQKENI. DNA for the CDR3: TGTGCCAGCTCCCCAAGCGGGGCTACCACCTACGAGCAGTACTTC. Protein: CASSPSGATTYEQYF.

CDR3 sequence reads: CASSLGQGHNQPQHF. CDR3 in DNA: TGTGCCAGCAGCCTCGGACAGGGCCACAATCAGCCCCAGCATTTT. The rearrangement links TRBV5-6 to TRBJ1-5; the match to TRBD1 covers 8 bases. CDR1 is SGHDT, CDR2 YYEEEE, per germline. Germline trimming cut 4 bases from V and 3 bases from J; bases unmatched to any gene: 6. The CDR3 covers 15 residues.

V and J are TRBV6-2 or TRBV6-3 and TRBJ2-6; D possibly corresponds to TRBD1 (5 bases). The CDR3 loop spans 20 amino acids. CDR1 is MNHEY and CDR2 is SVGEGT in the germline V gene. V was clipped by 1 base and J by 0 bases, with 19 bases between them. The CDR3 spells CASSYLSSGKQSSGANVLTF. Written as DNA, the CDR3 is TGTGCCAGCAGTTACTTATCTTCAGGGAAGCAATCCTCTGGGGCCAACGTCCTGACTTTC.